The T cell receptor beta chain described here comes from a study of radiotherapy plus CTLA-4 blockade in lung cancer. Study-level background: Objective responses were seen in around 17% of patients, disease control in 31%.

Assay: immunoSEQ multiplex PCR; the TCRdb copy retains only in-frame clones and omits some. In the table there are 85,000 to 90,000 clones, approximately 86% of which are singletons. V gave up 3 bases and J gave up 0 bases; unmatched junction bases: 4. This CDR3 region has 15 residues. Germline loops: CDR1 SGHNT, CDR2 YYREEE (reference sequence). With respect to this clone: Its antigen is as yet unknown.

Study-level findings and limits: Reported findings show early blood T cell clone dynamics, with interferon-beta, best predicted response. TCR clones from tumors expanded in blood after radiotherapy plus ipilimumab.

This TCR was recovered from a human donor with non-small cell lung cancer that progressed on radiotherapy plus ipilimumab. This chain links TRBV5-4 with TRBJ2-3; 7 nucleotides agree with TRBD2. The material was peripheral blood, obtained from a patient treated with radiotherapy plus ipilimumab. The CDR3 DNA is TGTGCCAGCAGCTCTGGGAGGGTGAGCACAGATACGCAGTATTTT. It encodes CASSSGRVSTDTQYF.